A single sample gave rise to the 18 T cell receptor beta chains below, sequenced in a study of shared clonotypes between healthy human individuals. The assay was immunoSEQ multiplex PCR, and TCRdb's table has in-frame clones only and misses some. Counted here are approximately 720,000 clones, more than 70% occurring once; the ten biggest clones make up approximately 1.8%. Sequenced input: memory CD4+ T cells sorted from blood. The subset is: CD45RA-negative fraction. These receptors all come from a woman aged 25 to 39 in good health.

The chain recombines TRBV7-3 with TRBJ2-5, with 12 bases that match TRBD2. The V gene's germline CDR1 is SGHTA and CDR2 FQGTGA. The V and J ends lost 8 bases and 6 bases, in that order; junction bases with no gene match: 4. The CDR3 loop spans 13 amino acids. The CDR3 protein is CASALAGGQTQYF. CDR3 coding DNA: TGTGCCAGCGCACTAGCGGGAGGACAGACCCAGTACTTC.

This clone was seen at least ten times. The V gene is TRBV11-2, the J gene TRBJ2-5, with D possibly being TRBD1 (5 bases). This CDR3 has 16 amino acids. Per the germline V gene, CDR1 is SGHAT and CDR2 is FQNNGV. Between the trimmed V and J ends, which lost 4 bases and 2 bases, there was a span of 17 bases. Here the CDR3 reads CASSSLRGGRQETQYF. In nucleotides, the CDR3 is TGTGCCAGCAGCTCTTTAAGGGGCGGACGACAAGAGACCCAGTACTTC.

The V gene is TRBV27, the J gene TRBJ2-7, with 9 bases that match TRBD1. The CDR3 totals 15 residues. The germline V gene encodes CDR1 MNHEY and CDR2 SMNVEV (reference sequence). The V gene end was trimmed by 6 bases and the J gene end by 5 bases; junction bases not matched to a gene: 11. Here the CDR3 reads CASRDRGQTPDEQYF. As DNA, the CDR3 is TGTGCCAGCAGGGACAGGGGCCAAACTCCTGACGAGCAGTACTTC.

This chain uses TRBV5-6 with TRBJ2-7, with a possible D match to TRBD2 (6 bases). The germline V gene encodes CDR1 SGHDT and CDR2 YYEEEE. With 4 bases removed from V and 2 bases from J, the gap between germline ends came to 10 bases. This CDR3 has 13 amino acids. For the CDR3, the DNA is TGTGCCAGCAGCCTGGACTACCCCTACGAGCAGTACTTC. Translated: CASSLDYPYEQYF.

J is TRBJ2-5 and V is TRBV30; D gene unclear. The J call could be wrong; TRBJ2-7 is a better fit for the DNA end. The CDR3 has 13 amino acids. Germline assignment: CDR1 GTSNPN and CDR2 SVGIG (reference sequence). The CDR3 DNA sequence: TGTGCCGCAGCTACGAAAGGAGCGTACGAGCAGTACTTC. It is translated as CAAATKGAYEQYF.

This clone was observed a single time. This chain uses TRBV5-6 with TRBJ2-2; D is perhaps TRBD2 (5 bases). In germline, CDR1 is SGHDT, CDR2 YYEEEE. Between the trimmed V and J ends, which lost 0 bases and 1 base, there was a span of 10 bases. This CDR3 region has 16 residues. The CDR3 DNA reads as TGTGCCAGCAGCTTGGCTGCCGAGGGGAACACCGGGGAGCTGTTTTTT. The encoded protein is CASSLAAEGNTGELFF.

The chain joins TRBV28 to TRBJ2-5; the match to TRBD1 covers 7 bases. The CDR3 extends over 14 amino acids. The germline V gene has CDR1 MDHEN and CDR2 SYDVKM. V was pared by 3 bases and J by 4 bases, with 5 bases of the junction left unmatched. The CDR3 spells CASSFSTGSETQYF. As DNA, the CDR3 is TGTGCCAGCAGTTTTTCGACAGGGTCAGAGACCCAGTACTTC.

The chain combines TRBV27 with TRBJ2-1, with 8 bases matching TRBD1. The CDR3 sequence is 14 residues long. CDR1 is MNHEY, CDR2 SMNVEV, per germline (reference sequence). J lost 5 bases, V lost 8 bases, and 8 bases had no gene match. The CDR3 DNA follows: TGTGCCAGCCGAAAAGGGACAGGAAACAATGAGCAGTTCTTC. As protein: CASRKGTGNNEQFF.

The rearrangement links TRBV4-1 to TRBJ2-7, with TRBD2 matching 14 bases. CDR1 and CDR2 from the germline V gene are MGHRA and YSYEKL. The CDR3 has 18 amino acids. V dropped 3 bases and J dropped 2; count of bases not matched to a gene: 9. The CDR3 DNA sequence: TGCGCCAGCAGCCACCTGGGACAGACTAGCGGGAGGGCCTACGAGCAGTACTTC. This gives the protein CASSHLGQTSGRAYEQYF.

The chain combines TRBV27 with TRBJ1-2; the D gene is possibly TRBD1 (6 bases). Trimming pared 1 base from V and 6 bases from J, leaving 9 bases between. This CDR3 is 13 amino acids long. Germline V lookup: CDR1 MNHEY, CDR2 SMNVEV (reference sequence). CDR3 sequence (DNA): TGTGCCAGCAGTTTATTAGGGGACAATGGCTACACCTTC. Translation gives CASSLLGDNGYTF.

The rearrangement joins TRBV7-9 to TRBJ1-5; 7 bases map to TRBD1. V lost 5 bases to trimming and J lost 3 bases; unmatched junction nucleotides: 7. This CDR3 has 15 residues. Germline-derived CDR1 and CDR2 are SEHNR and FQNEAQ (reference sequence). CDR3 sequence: CASSKTGADNQPQHF. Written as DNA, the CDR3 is TGTGCCAGCAGCAAAACAGGGGCCGACAATCAGCCCCAGCATTTT. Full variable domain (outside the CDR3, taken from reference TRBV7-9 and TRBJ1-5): DTGVSQNPRHKITKRGQNVTFRCDPISEHNRLYWYRQTLGQGPEFLTYFQNEAQLEKSRLLSDRFSAERPKGSFSTLEIQRTEQGDSAMYLCASSKTGADNQPQHFGDGTRLSIL.

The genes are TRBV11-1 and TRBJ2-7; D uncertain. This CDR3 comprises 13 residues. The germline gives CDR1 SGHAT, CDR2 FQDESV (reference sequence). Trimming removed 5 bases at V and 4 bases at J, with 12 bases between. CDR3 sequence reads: CASSAFARYEQYF. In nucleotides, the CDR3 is TGTGCCAGCAGCGCCTTCGCTAGGTACGAGCAGTACTTC.

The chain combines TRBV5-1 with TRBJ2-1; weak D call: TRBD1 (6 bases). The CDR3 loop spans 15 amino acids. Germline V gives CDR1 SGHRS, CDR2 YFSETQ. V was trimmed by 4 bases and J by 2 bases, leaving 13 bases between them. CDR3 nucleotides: TGCGCCAGCAGCAACAGTTGGGACACCTACAATGAGCAGTTCTTC. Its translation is CASSNSWDTYNEQFF.

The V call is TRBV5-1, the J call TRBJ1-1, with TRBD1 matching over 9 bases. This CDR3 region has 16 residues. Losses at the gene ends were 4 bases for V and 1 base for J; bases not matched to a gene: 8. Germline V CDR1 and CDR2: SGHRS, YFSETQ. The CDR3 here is CASSPGQGNKNTEAFF. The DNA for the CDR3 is TGCGCCAGCAGCCCGGGACAGGGCAATAAGAACACTGAAGCTTTCTTT.

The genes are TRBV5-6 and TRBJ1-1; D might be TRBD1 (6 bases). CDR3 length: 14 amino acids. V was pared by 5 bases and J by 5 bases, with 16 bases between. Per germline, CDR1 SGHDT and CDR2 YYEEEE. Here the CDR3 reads CASRNRARGTEAFF. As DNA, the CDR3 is TGTGCCAGCAGGAACAGGGCTCGAGGAACTGAAGCTTTCTTT.

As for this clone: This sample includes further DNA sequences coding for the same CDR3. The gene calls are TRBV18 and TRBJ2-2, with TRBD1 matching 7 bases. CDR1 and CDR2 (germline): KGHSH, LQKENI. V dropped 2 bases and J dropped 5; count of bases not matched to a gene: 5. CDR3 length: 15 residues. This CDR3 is CASSPRQGATGELFF. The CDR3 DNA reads TGTGCCAGCTCACCAAGACAGGGCGCGACCGGGGAGCTGTTTTTT. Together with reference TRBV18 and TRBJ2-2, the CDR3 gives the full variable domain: NAGVMQNPRHLVRRRGQEARLRCSPMKGHSHVYWYRQLPEEGLKFMVYLQKENIIDESGMPKERFSAEFPKEGPSILRIQQVVRGDSAAYFCASSPRQGATGELFFGEGSRLTVL.

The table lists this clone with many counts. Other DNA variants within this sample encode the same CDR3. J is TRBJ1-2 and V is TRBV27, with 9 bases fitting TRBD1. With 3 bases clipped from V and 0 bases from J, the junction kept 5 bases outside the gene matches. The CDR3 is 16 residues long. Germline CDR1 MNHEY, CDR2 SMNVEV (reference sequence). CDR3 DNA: TGTGCCAGCAGTTTTTTGACAGGGGGAACTAACTATGGCTACACCTTC. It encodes CASSFLTGGTNYGYTF.

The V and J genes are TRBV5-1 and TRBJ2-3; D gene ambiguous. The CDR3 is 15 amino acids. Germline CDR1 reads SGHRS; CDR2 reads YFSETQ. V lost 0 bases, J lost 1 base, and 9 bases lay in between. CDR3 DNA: TGCGCCAGCAGCTTGGCCTTGCCCCGCACAGATACGCAGTATTTT. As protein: CASSLALPRTDTQYF. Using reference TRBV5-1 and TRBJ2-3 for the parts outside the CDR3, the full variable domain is KAGVTQTPRYLIKTRGQQVTLSCSPISGHRSVSWYQQTPGQGLQFLFEYFSETQRNKGNFPGRFSGRQFSNSRSEMNVSTLELGDSALYLCASSLALPRTDTQYFGPGTRLTVL.